The 19 T cell receptor beta chains presented below share a single source sample, sequenced in a study of blood T cell repertoires in COVID-19. Generated by immunoSEQ multiplex PCR, the TCRdb table keeps only in-frame clones and is missing some. The sample consists of tens of thousands of clones, 75% to 85% of them appearing once. Sequenced material: peripheral blood. These receptors all stem from a human donor in a cohort sampled during active COVID-19.

The chain recombines TRBV19 with TRBJ2-5; the D gene is possibly TRBD1 (6 bases). This CDR3 has 15 amino acids. Germline V lookup: CDR1 LNHDA, CDR2 SQIVND (reference sequence). V shed 3 bases and J shed 7 bases, with 18 bases lying between them. For the CDR3, the DNA is TGTGCCAGTAGTATCCAATCCCAGGGGAAGGGGACCCAGTACTTC. Amino acids: CASSIQSQGKGTQYF.

The chain recombines TRBV29-1 with TRBJ1-1; possibly TRBD1 for D (5 bases). Germline CDR1 is SQVTM and CDR2 is ANQGSEA. The CDR3 is 11 residues long. V was trimmed by 4 bases and J by 5 bases, leaving 8 bases between them. The CDR3 nucleotides read TGCAGCGTTGTACAGGTGACTGAAGCTTTCTTT. This sequence encodes CSVVQVTEAFF.

The rearrangement links TRBV5-5 to TRBJ1-2; 12 bases are a match to TRBD1. In germline, CDR1 is SGHKS, CDR2 YYEKEE (reference sequence). V shed 4 bases and J 5 bases; nucleotides not matched to a gene: 6. This CDR3 contains 15 residues. CDR3 in amino acids: CASSKGQGAWYGYTF. The CDR3 DNA reads as TGTGCCAGCAGCAAGGGACAGGGGGCCTGGTATGGCTACACCTTC.

The J gene is TRBJ2-1, the V gene TRBV5-5; TRBD1 agrees at 7 bases. CDR1 and CDR2 (germline): SGHKS, YYEKEE (reference sequence). The junction had 8 bases not matched to a gene; V was cut back by 5 bases and J by 6 bases. The CDR3 sequence is 14 residues long. The CDR3 nucleotides read TGTGCCAGCAGTTCCGGGACAGTGGGCAATGAGCAGTTCTTC. Translating gives CASSSGTVGNEQFF.

This chain joins TRBV4-1 and TRBJ1-5, with D hard to call. The CDR3 contains 17 residues. With 1 base removed from V and 5 bases from J, the gap between germline ends came to 18 bases. Germline CDR1 reads MGHRA; CDR2 reads YSYEKL. The CDR3 DNA follows: TGCGCCAGCAGCCAAGTCCCCTCGGGGAAAAATCATCAGCCCCAGCATTTT. This gives the protein CASSQVPSGKNHQPQHF.

The rearrangement joins TRBV11-2 to TRBJ2-2; perhaps TRBD1 as D (5 bases). CDR1 SGHAT and CDR2 FQNNGV come from the germline V gene. Trimming left V 1 base short and J 1 base short, with 13 bases between. The CDR3 spans 17 residues. CDR3 sequence (DNA): TGTGCCAGCAGCTTAGGGCCGAGGACATTGAACACCGGGGAGCTGTTTTTT. Translation: CASSLGPRTLNTGELFF.

The gene calls are TRBV24-1 and TRBJ2-3; 9 nucleotides line up with TRBD2. From germline, CDR1 is KGHDR and CDR2 SFDVKD. Trimming removed 2 bases from V and 2 bases from J; junction bases left unmatched: 7. The CDR3 spans 17 residues. In DNA form, the CDR3 reads TGTGCCACCAGTGATTCGCGGACTAGCGAATACACAGATACGCAGTATTTT. Translated, it gives CATSDSRTSEYTDTQYF.

This chain connects TRBV24-1 to TRBJ2-1; D uncertain. CDR1 is KGHDR and CDR2 is SFDVKD in the germline V gene. There are 15 residues in the CDR3. Trimming removed 0 bases from V and 7 bases from J, with 12 bases in between. This chain's CDR3 is CATSDLRRFGNEQFF. In DNA form, the CDR3 reads TGTGCCACCAGTGATTTGAGGCGGTTTGGAAATGAGCAGTTCTTC.

The chain couples TRBV10-3 to TRBJ1-6; TRBD1 is a possible D gene (6 bases). The germline CDR1 and CDR2 sequences are ENHRY and SYGVKD. The CDR3 totals 12 residues. Deletions cut 7 bases from V and 9 bases from J, with 10 bases between. The CDR3 sequence: CAINREGSPLHF. CDR3 DNA: TGTGCCATCAACAGGGAGGGTTCACCCCTCCACTTT.

The chain joins TRBV18 to TRBJ2-7; D gene unclear. The V gene's germline CDR1 is KGHSH and CDR2 LQKENI. V was pared by 0 bases and J by 0 bases, with 12 bases between. The CDR3 has 16 amino acids. The DNA of the CDR3 is TGTGCCAGCTCACCACCTAAACTCGGTGGCTCCTACGAGCAGTACTTC. This encodes CASSPPKLGGSYEQYF.

V usage is TRBV10-3 and J usage is TRBJ2-7, with TRBD2 identical over 8 bases. Germline V lookup: CDR1 ENHRY, CDR2 SYGVKD. Germline trimming cut 6 bases from V and 2 bases from J; bases unmatched to any gene: 9. This CDR3 contains 15 residues. CDR3: CAIRKLAELTYEQYF. CDR3 nucleotides: TGTGCCATCAGAAAACTAGCGGAGCTTACCTACGAGCAGTACTTC.

This sequence joins TRBV19 and TRBJ1-6; 7 bases match TRBD1. The CDR3 sequence is 15 residues long. After removal of 5 bases from V and 5 bases from J, the junction contained 6 bases not matched to a gene. The germline V gene encodes CDR1 LNHDA and CDR2 SQIVND (reference sequence). The chain's CDR3 is CASSVNRGHNSPLHF. CDR3 nucleotides: TGTGCCAGTAGTGTCAACAGGGGACATAATTCACCCCTCCACTTT.

This chain joins TRBV7-2 and TRBJ2-7; TRBD1 is a possible D gene (6 bases). This CDR3 is built from 15 residues. CDR1 is SGHTA, CDR2 FQGNSA, per germline. Trimming left V 1 base short and J 0 bases short, with 10 bases between. This chain's CDR3 is CASSLVGQFSYEQYF. CDR3 sequence (DNA): TGTGCCAGCAGCTTAGTCGGACAGTTCTCCTACGAGCAGTACTTC.

The V call is TRBV7-9, the J call TRBJ1-1; the D is unclear. The germline gives CDR1 SEHNR, CDR2 FQNEAQ (reference sequence). Trimming removed 5 bases at V and 4 bases at J, with 14 bases between. The CDR3 is made up of 14 amino acids. CDR3 nucleotides: TGTGCCAGCAGCCAACCACTGGCGGGCACTGAAGCTTTCTTT. It yields the protein CASSQPLAGTEAFF.

This chain uses TRBV6-6 with TRBJ1-3; TRBD1 might be the D (5 bases). Trimming pared 5 bases from V and 0 bases from J, leaving 14 bases between. The CDR3 is made up of 16 amino acids. Germline V gene lookup returns CDR1 MNHNY and CDR2 SVGAGI (reference sequence). CDR3 DNA: TGTGCCAGCAGTCGACAGCAGCTAGACTCTGGAAACACCATATATTTT. It yields the protein CASSRQQLDSGNTIYF.

The CDR3 nucleotides are TGTGCCAGTAGTATTGGACAGCCCGACCCCTATGGCTACACCTTC. As protein: CASSIGQPDPYGYTF. The chain recombines TRBV19 with TRBJ1-2; D might be TRBD1 (6 bases). The CDR3 consists of 15 residues. Trimming removed 3 bases from V and 4 bases from J, with 15 bases in between. Germline V CDR1 and CDR2: LNHDA, SQIVND (reference sequence).

The chain joins TRBV6-5 to TRBJ1-1, with D hard to call. The V and J ends lost 6 bases and 11 bases respectively, with 22 bases between them. Germline values: CDR1 MNHEY, CDR2 SVGAGI. The CDR3 loop spans 14 amino acids. The CDR3 region is CASRTRGGGPLAFF. The CDR3 DNA reads as TGTGCCAGCAGGACTCGCGGTGGAGGCCCGTTGGCTTTCTTT.

This clone was observed a single time. The chain uses TRBV30 and TRBJ2-2, with D possibly TRBD1 on 5 matching bases. The CDR3 has 14 residues. V lost 1 base, J lost 4 bases, and 10 bases lay in between. CDR1 and CDR2 from the germline V gene are GTSNPN and SVGIG (reference sequence). The CDR3 DNA reads TGTGCCTGGAGTGCAGGACACCCCACCGGGGAGCTGTTTTTT. This translates into CAWSAGHPTGELFF.

J is TRBJ2-3 and V is TRBV19, with 14 bases aligning to TRBD2. Germline CDR1 is LNHDA and CDR2 is SQIVND (reference sequence). The ends lost 4 bases at V and 7 bases at J; junction bases unmatched: 7. The CDR3 is 16 residues long. The DNA of the CDR3 is TGTGCCAGTAGTACGGGACTAGCGGGAGCAAGGAATACGCAGTATTTT. Its protein product is CASSTGLAGARNTQYF.